One T cell receptor (beta chain) is described in this entry. The CDR3 loop spans 16 amino acids. CDR1 and CDR2 from the germline V gene are MDHEN and SYDVKM. Trimming pared 2 bases from V and 3 bases from J, leaving 16 bases between. The data derive from a study of blood T cell repertoires in COVID-19. The authors' processing: For nucleated cells, counts were estimated from reference gene primer amplification. Sequenced by immunoSEQ multiplex PCR; TCRdb stores in-frame clones only, minus some. V and J calls and clone size are those listed in that table; D and trimming were worked out from the DNA. In the table there are about 140,000 clones, about three quarters of which are singletons.

The sequence was collected from a woman at least 80 years old with active or convalescent COVID-19. Sequencing was performed on peripheral blood. The chain carries TRBV28 and TRBJ1-1; the D gene is possibly TRBD1 (5 bases). The CDR3 sequence: CASSLGLWGDDTEAFF. In DNA form, the CDR3 reads TGTGCCAGCAGTTTAGGCCTGTGGGGGGACGACACTGAAGCTTTCTTT. The whole variable domain, remainder taken from reference TRBV28 and TRBJ1-1, is DVKVTQSSRYLVKRTGEKVFLECVQDMDHENMFWYRQDPGLGLRLIYFSYDVKMKEKGDIPEGYSVSREKKERFSLILESASTNQTSMYLCASSLGLWGDDTEAFFGQGTRLTVV.